These 6 T cell receptor beta chains share one sample of origin, sequenced in a study of identical twins. One entry per CDR3 protein, called by TCRdb with MiXCR from the 5' RACE reads. Among some 1,700,000 distinct CDR3 sequences listed, about 30% were seen once. The sequenced material came from cord blood. The receptors were sampled from a newborn girl in good health.

The chain joins TRBV29-1 to TRBJ1-2; D perhaps matches TRBD1 (5 bases). Germline V lookup: CDR1 SQVTM, CDR2 ANQGSEA. V lost 1 base and J lost 3, with 12 bases in between. There are 14 residues in the CDR3. CDR3: CSVEVGQQYYGYTF. The CDR3 DNA sequence: TGCAGCGTTGAAGTGGGGCAACAATACTATGGCTACACCTTC. Full variable domain (outside the CDR3, taken from reference TRBV29-1 and TRBJ1-2): SAVISQKPSRDICQRGTSLTIQCQVDSQVTMMFWYRQQPGQSLTLIATANQGSEATYESGFVIDKFPISRPNLTFSTLTVSNMSPEDSSIYLCSVEVGQQYYGYTFGSGTRLTVV.

This clonotype was picked up many times. The gene calls are TRBV29-1 and TRBJ2-3; 8 bases align to TRBD1. The V gene's germline CDR1 is SQVTM and CDR2 ANQGSEA. V dropped 7 bases and J dropped 2; count of bases not matched to a gene: 14. The CDR3 extends over 16 amino acids. The CDR3 region is CSGAGTGHPYTDTQYF. CDR3 coding DNA: TGCAGCGGCGCCGGGACAGGTCATCCTTACACAGATACGCAGTATTTT.

In regard to this clonotype: A much larger clonotype is one base distant, so this may be a read error. V and J are TRBV12-3 or TRBV12-4 and TRBJ2-1, with 8 bases matching TRBD2. This CDR3 spans 15 amino acids. The CDR3 bases are TGTGCCAGCAGTTCGAAAACCCAGCGGGGGCTTGAGCGGTTCTTC. Translating it yields CASSSKTQRGLERFF.

This clonotype was observed a few times. This rearrangement joins TRBV12-3 or TRBV12-4 to TRBJ2-7, with 9 bases that match TRBD1. Losses at the gene ends were 4 bases for V and 4 bases for J; bases not matched to a gene: 8. The CDR3 is 15 residues long. The CDR3 DNA sequence: TGTGCCAGCAGTTCACCGGACAGGGGACTGTACGAGCAGTACTTC. Translation gives CASSSPDRGLYEQYF.

V is TRBV12-3 or TRBV12-4 and J is TRBJ1-5, with D unclear. V dropped 0 bases and J dropped 2 bases, with 14 bases sitting between them. This CDR3 is 17 amino acids long. The CDR3 region is CASSLAGLSGGNQPQHF. In nucleotides, the CDR3 is TGTGCCAGCAGTTTAGCCGGGCTTTCTGGGGGCAATCAGCCCCAGCATTTT.

This clonotype was detected only a few times. V is TRBV20-1 and J is TRBJ1-5, with D tentatively TRBD1 (5 bases). The length of the CDR3 is 16 residues. V lost 4 bases and J lost 0, with 16 bases in between. CDR1 is DFQATT and CDR2 is SNEGSKA in the germline V gene (reference sequence). DNA for the CDR3: TGCAGTGCTACGGGGGACCGTAGTTATAGCAATCAGCCCCAGCATTTT. The encoded protein is CSATGDRSYSNQPQHF.